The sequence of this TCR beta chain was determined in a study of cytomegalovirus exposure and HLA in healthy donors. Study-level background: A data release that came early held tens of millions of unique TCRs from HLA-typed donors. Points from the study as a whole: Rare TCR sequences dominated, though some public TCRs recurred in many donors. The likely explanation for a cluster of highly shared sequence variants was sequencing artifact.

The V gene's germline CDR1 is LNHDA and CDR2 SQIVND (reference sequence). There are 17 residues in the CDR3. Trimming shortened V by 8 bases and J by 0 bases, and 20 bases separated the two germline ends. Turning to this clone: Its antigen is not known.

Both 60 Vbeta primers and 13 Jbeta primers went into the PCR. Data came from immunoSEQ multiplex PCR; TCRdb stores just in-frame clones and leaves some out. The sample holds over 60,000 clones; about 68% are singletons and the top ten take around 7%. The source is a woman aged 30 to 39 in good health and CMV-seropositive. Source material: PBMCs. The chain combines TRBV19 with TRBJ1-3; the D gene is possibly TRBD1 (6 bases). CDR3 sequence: CASQDPRQETSGNTIYF. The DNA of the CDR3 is TGTGCCAGTCAAGACCCCAGACAGGAAACCTCTGGAAACACCATATATTTT.